This note documents a single T cell receptor (beta chain) sequence. The data derive from a study of blood T cell repertoires in COVID-19. Study background: Sample material is recorded as cDNA or gDNA derived from T cells, B-cell-depleted T cells, or PBMCs.

Enrolled through a virtual design, the participants were between roughly 18 and 90 years of age and came from 24 US areas. Cohort assignment relied on participant-reported clinical history. V was shortened by 4 bases and J by 5 bases, with 17 bases between the two germline ends. In germline, CDR1 is SEHNR, CDR2 FQNEAQ (reference sequence). This CDR3 contains 15 residues. Original data processing: Reference gene primer amplification yielded estimated nucleated cell counts. Profiling relied on immunoSEQ multiplex PCR, and the TCRdb table lists in-frame clones only, not all of them. That table furnishes V, J and clone size, whereas the DNA furnished D and trimming. The sample lists around 390,000 clones, around nine tenths seen once, with approximately 9.3% in the top ten.

This sequence originates from a woman in her fifties or sixties who had recovered from COVID-19. The chain employs TRBV7-9 and TRBJ1-2, with D hard to call. The sequencing sample was made of PBMCs or T cells enriched from blood (not recorded which). CDR3 region: CASSSGSLVVYGYTF. Here the CDR3 DNA reads TGTGCCAGCAGCTCCGGGTCCCTTGTAGTATATGGCTACACCTTC.